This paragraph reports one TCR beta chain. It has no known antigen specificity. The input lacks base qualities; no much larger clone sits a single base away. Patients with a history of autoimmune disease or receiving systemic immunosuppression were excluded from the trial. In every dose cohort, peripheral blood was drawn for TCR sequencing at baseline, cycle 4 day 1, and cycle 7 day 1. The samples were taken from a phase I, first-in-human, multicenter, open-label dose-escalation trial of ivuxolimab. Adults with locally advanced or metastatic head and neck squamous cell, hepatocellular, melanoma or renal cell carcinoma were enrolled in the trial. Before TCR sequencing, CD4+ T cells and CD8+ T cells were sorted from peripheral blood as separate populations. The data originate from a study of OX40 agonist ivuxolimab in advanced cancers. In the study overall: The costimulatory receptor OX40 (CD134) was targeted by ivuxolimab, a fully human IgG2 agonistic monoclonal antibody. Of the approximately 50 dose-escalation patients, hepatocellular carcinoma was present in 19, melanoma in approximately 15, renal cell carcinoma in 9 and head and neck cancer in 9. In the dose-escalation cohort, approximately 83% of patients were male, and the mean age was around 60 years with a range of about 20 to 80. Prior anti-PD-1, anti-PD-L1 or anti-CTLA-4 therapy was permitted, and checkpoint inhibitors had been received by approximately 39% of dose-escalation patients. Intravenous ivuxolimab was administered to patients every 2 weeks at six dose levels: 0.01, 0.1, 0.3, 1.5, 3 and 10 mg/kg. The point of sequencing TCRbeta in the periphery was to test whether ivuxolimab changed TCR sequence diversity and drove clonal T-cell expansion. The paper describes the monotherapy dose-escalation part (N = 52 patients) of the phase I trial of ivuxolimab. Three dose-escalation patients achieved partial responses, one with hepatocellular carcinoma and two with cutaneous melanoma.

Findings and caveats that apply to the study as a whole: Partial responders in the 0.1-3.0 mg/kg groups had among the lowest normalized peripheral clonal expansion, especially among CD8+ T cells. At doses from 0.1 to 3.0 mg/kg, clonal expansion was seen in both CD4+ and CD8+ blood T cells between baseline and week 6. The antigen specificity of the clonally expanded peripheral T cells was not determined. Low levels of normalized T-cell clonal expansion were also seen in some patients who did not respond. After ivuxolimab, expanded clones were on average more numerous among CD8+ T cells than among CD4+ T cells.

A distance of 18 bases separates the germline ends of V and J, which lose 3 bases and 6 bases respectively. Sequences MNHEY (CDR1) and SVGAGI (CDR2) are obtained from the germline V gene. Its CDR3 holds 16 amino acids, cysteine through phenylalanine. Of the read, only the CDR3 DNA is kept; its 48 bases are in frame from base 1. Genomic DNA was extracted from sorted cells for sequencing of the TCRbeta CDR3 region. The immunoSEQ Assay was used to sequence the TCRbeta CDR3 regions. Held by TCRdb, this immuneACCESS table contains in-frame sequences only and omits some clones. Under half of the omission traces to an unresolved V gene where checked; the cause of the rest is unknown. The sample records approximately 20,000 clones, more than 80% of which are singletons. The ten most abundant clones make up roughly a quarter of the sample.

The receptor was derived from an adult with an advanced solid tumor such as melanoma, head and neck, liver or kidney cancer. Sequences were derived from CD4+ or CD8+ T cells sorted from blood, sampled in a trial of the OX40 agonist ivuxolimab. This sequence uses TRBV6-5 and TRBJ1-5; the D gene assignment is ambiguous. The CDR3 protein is CASSYNSPRVGQPQHF. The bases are TGTGCCAGCAGTTATAATTCCCCGCGGGTTGGTCAGCCCCAGCATTTT.